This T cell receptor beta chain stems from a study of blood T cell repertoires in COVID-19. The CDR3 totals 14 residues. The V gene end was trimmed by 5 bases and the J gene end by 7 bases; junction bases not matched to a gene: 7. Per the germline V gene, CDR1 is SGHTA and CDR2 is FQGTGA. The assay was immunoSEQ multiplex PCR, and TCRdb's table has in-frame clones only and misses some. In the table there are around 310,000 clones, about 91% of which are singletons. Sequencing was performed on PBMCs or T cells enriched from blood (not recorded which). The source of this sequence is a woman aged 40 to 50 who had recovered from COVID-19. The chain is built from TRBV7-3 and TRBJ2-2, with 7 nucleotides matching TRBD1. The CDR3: CASSRDRVGGELFF. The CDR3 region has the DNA TGTGCCAGCAGCAGAGACAGGGTGGGCGGGGAGCTGTTTTTT.